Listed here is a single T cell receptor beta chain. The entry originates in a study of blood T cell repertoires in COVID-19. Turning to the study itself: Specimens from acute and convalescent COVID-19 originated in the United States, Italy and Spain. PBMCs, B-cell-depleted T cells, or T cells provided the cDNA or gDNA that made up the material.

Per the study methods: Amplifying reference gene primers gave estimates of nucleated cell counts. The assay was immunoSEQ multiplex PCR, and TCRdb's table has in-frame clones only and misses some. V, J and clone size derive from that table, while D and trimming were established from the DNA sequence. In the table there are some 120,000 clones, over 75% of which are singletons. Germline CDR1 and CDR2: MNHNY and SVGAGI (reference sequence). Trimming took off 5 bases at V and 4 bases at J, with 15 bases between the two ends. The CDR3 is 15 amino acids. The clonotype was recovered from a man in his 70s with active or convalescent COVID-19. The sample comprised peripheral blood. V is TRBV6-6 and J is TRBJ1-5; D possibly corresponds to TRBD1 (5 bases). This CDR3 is CASSPLGGGNQPQHF. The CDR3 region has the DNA TGTGCCAGCAGTCCCCTCGGGGGTGGGAATCAGCCCCAGCATTTT.